A single sample is the source of the 26 T cell receptor beta chains below, sequenced in a study of patients and donors after allogeneic stem cell transplantation. TCRdb analysed the RT-PCR reads with MiXCR anew, one entry per CDR3 protein. This sample has 37,000 or so distinct CDR3 sequences, with 25% to 35% found just once. Sequenced material: blood, either unsorted or a sorted T cell fraction (not recorded which). These receptors came from a human donor who was either an allogeneic HSCT recipient or a stem cell or donor lymphocyte infusion donor (not recorded which). It is not recorded whose cells these are; they may come from a transplant donor.

This chain links TRBV4-3 with TRBJ2-4; D perhaps matches TRBD2 (6 bases). This CDR3 is built from 20 residues. The V and J ends lost 0 bases and 0 bases respectively, with 21 bases between them. From germline, CDR1 is LGHNA and CDR2 YSLEER. The CDR3 DNA follows: TGCGCCAGCAGCCAAGAAAACAGGATGAGAGCGGGTGTAGCCAAAAACATTCAGTACTTC. It yields the protein CASSQENRMRAGVAKNIQYF.

This clonotype was detected a few times. This chain uses TRBV20-1 with TRBJ2-1; no firm D call. This CDR3 region has 13 residues. The V end was cut by 3 bases, the J end by 4 bases, with 10 bases between. CDR1 is DFQATT, CDR2 SNEGSKA, per germline (reference sequence). The CDR3 DNA reads as TGCAGTGCTAGTCTAGGTCCGTACAATGAGCAGTTCTTC. Translation gives CSASLGPYNEQFF.

The CDR3 loop reads CASSQVGKTPDTQYF. CDR3 DNA: TGTGCCAGCAGCCAAGTGGGGAAAACCCCAGATACGCAGTATTTT. The gene calls are TRBV7-3 and TRBJ2-3; D call uncertain. This CDR3 spans 15 amino acids. The germline CDR1 and CDR2 sequences are SGHTA and FQGTGA. V was clipped by 5 bases and J by 4 bases, with 16 bases between them.

This clonotype has only a few counts. The genes are TRBV20-1 and TRBJ2-7; maybe TRBD2 (6 bases). Per germline, CDR1 DFQATT and CDR2 SNEGSKA (reference sequence). V lost 4 bases and J lost 2, with 21 bases in between. This CDR3 is built from 16 residues. The CDR3, as DNA: TGCAGTGCTAATCCGACTACGGGCGGGGTGCCCTACGAGCAGTACTTC. Its translation is CSANPTTGGVPYEQYF.

The chain combines TRBV5-5 with TRBJ2-4; D is perhaps TRBD1 (6 bases). Per the germline V gene, CDR1 is SGHKS and CDR2 is YYEKEE (reference sequence). This CDR3 is 15 amino acids long. The germline V and J ends were trimmed by 7 bases and 3 bases, with 17 bases remaining between them. This CDR3 reads CASSLGAEGKNIQYF. The CDR3 nucleotides read TGTGCCAGCTCCCTGGGGGCAGAAGGCAAAAACATTCAGTACTTC. Variable domain in full (rest from reference TRBV5-5 and TRBJ2-4): DAGVTQSPTHLIKTRGQQVTLRCSPISGHKSVSWYQQVLGQGPQFIFQYYEKEERGRGNFPDRFSARQFPNYSSELNVNALLLGDSALYLCASSLGAEGKNIQYFGAGTRLSVL.

CDR3 sequence: CASSHYSRDGDEQYF. In nucleotides, the CDR3 is TGCGCCAGCAGCCATTATTCACGGGACGGAGACGAGCAGTACTTC. The chain is built from TRBV4-3 and TRBJ2-7, with D possibly called TRBD1 or TRBD2 (5 bases each). The germline V gene encodes CDR1 LGHNA and CDR2 YSLEER. The V and J ends lost 3 bases and 5 bases respectively, with 17 bases between them. This CDR3 region has 15 residues.

V usage is TRBV20-1 and J usage is TRBJ1-2; D is uncertain. The CDR3 length is 10 residues. Germline lookup yields CDR1 DFQATT and CDR2 SNEGSKA (reference sequence). Trimming removed 7 bases at V and 7 bases at J, with 10 bases between. In DNA, the CDR3 is TGCAGTGTTCTGGACTCTGGCTACACCTTC. Its translation is CSVLDSGYTF.

This clonotype was recorded a few times. V is TRBV4-2 and J is TRBJ1-1, with D unresolved. The length of the CDR3 is 15 residues. Germline CDR1 LGHNA, CDR2 YNFKEQ. Trimming removed 0 bases from V and 1 base from J, with 9 bases in between. CDR3 sequence (DNA): TGTGCCAGCAGCCAAGAAACGGACTGGAACACTGAAGCTTTCTTT. Its translation is CASSQETDWNTEAFF.

At least ten counts were recorded for this clonotype. The J gene is TRBJ1-2, the V gene TRBV5-1, with D maybe TRBD1 (5 bases). V lost 1 base and J lost 7, with 11 bases in between. Germline CDR1 and CDR2: SGHRS and YFSETQ. There are 13 residues in the CDR3. In nucleotides, the CDR3 is TGCGCCAGCAGCTTGACAGGAGATTTTGGCTACACCTTC. Translated, it gives CASSLTGDFGYTF.

The chain carries TRBV20-1 and TRBJ2-7; 8 nucleotides line up with TRBD2. Germline V gene data show CDR1 as DFQATT and CDR2 as SNEGSKA (reference sequence). J lost 4 bases, V lost 6 bases, and 8 bases had no gene match. This CDR3 has 13 residues. The CDR3 loop is CSAPGLDRYEQYF. The CDR3 nucleotides read TGCAGTGCCCCGGGACTAGATCGTTACGAGCAGTACTTC.

This clonotype was recorded only once. The chain joins TRBV20-1 to TRBJ2-7, with D possibly being TRBD2 (6 bases). The CDR3 loop spans 12 amino acids. The ends were cut back, 6 bases at V and 6 bases at J, with 15 bases in the middle. Germline CDR1 is DFQATT and CDR2 is SNEGSKA (reference sequence). The chain's CDR3 is CSASGLASEQYF. Written as DNA, the CDR3 is TGCAGTGCCAGTGGTCTAGCGAGCGAGCAGTACTTC.

This clonotype has only a few counts. The chain uses TRBV29-1 and TRBJ2-7; the D is unclear. Germline V gene data show CDR1 as SQVTM and CDR2 as ANQGSEA. The length of the CDR3 is 14 residues. V gave up 5 bases and J gave up 3 bases, with 17 bases separating them. The CDR3 DNA follows: TGCAGCGTTCATGTAGGGTCCCCCTTCTACGAGCAGTACTTC. The encoded protein is CSVHVGSPFYEQYF.

J is TRBJ2-7 and V is TRBV4-1; D is unclear. CDR1 is MGHRA, CDR2 YSYEKL, per germline. The length of the CDR3 is 15 residues. V was trimmed by 3 bases and J by 7 bases, leaving 19 bases between them. This chain's CDR3 is CASSHLSMPPREQYF. CDR3 DNA: TGCGCCAGCAGCCACCTGTCAATGCCGCCTAGGGAGCAGTACTTC.

The rearrangement joins TRBV5-1 to TRBJ2-1; 7 nucleotides align to TRBD2. Unmatched junction bases numbered 6, after V lost 3 bases and J lost 6 bases. Germline V CDR1 and CDR2: SGHRS, YFSETQ. The CDR3 sequence is 14 residues long. Written as DNA, the CDR3 is TGCGCCAGCAGCTACGGACTAGGCGGCAATGAGCAGTTCTTC. Protein product: CASSYGLGGNEQFF.

This chain links TRBV29-1 with TRBJ2-2, with 10 bases matching TRBD2. There are 15 residues in the CDR3. Per germline, CDR1 SQVTM and CDR2 ANQGSEA. J was trimmed by 9 bases and V by 6 bases; bases with no gene match: 13. The CDR3 protein is CSVPAPAGGPRELFF. CDR3 bases: TGCAGCGTCCCGGCCCCAGCGGGAGGGCCCCGGGAGCTGTTTTTT.

Only a few counts were recorded for this clonotype. The V and J genes are TRBV7-3 and TRBJ2-3, with a possible D match to TRBD2 (5 bases). The ends were cut back, 5 bases at V and 0 bases at J, with 15 bases in the middle. The germline V gene encodes CDR1 SGHTA and CDR2 FQGTGA. The CDR3 contains 16 residues. The CDR3 is CASSLTADSSTDTQYF. CDR3 bases: TGTGCCAGCAGCCTCACAGCGGATTCTAGCACAGATACGCAGTATTTT.

This clonotype has a count of ten or more. Written as DNA, the CDR3 is TGTGCCAGCAGCGACAGGAGCTCCTATAATTCACCCCTCCACTTT. Its protein product is CASSDRSSYNSPLHF. This chain joins TRBV12-3 or TRBV12-4 and TRBJ1-6, with D tentatively TRBD1 (6 bases). The germline V and J ends were trimmed by 6 bases and 0 bases, with 9 bases remaining between them. This CDR3 contains 15 residues.

This clonotype has just a few counts. V is TRBV7-8 and J is TRBJ2-1; 7 bases are a match to TRBD1. The germline V gene has CDR1 SGHVS and CDR2 FQNEAQ. The trim removed 4 bases at V and 0 bases at J, leaving 0 bases unmatched. CDR3 size: 14 residues. The CDR3 region has the DNA TGTGCCAGCAGCTACAGGGGCTCCTACAATGAGCAGTTCTTC. As protein: CASSYRGSYNEQFF.

This clonotype was counted a few times. The CDR3 DNA reads as TGTGCCAGCAGTCCCCCTCGGGGCCTTAGCGGGAGTCCAGATACGCAGTATTTT. The encoded protein is CASSPPRGLSGSPDTQYF. This rearrangement joins TRBV12-3 or TRBV12-4 to TRBJ2-3, with 9 positions matching TRBD2. This CDR3 region has 18 residues. The V gene end was trimmed by 5 bases and the J gene end by 4 bases; junction bases not matched to a gene: 16.

The chain uses TRBV5-1 and TRBJ2-2; D unclear. V was pared by 5 bases and J by 4 bases, with 3 bases between. Germline-derived CDR1 and CDR2 are SGHRS and YFSETQ. This CDR3 has 11 amino acids. CDR3 amino acids: CASRITGELFF. CDR3 DNA sequence: TGCGCCAGCAGAATCACCGGGGAGCTGTTTTTT.

V gene TRBV7-3 combines with J gene TRBJ1-2, with D unresolved. The CDR3 is made up of 13 amino acids. Germline assignment: CDR1 SGHTA and CDR2 FQGTGA. Trimming cost V 8 bases and J 5 bases, with 15 bases left between them. CDR3 sequence: CASFGVVGYGYTF. The CDR3 DNA reads TGTGCCAGCTTCGGGGTTGTAGGGTATGGCTACACCTTC.

This clonotype was recorded at least ten times. The chain couples TRBV15 to TRBJ1-1, with 7 positions matching TRBD1. Germline CDR1 is LNHNV and CDR2 is YYDKDF (reference sequence). V dropped 1 base and J dropped 4; count of bases not matched to a gene: 6. The CDR3 covers 15 residues. Here the CDR3 reads CATSRGDSIGTEAFF. CDR3 in DNA: TGTGCCACCAGCAGAGGGGACAGCATAGGCACTGAAGCTTTCTTT.

This clonotype was counted between two and nine times. J is TRBJ1-5 and V is TRBV10-3; the D gene is possibly TRBD1 (6 bases). Trimming took off 7 bases at V and 6 bases at J, with 13 bases between the two ends. Per the germline V gene, CDR1 is ENHRY and CDR2 is SYGVKD. This CDR3 is built from 13 residues. CDR3 region: CAITEGGSQPQHF. CDR3 coding DNA: TGTGCCATCACCGAAGGGGGGAGTCAGCCCCAGCATTTT.

The table lists this clonotype with many counts. This rearrangement joins TRBV7-2 to TRBJ1-4; perhaps TRBD1 as D (6 bases). Between the trimmed V and J ends, which lost 0 bases and 8 bases, there was a span of 7 bases. This CDR3 region has 13 residues. From germline, CDR1 is SGHTA and CDR2 FQGNSA. Here the CDR3 DNA reads TGTGCCAGCAGCTTAGCTGGACAGGAAAAACTGTTTTTT. It is translated as CASSLAGQEKLFF.

This clonotype was counted only a few times. The V and J genes are TRBV4-2 and TRBJ2-1; no firm D call. This CDR3 is 15 amino acids long. Trimming removed 4 bases from V and 0 bases from J, with 10 bases in between. Germline V gene lookup returns CDR1 LGHNA and CDR2 YNFKEQ. The CDR3 region has the DNA TGTGCCAGCAGCCCACGGATAAACTCCTACAATGAGCAGTTCTTC. Translating it yields CASSPRINSYNEQFF.

The J gene is TRBJ2-3, the V gene TRBV5-1; tentative D call: TRBD2 (6 bases). Trimming pared 4 bases from V and 1 base from J, leaving 16 bases between. Germline V gene sequence: CDR1 SGHRS, CDR2 YFSETQ. The CDR3 covers 16 residues. CDR3 nucleotide sequence: TGCGCCAGCAGCCCAGGACGGGGACTCGGCACAGATACGCAGTATTTT. Translation: CASSPGRGLGTDTQYF.